This T cell receptor beta chain was sequenced in a study of vaccination and CD4 T cells after COVID-19. Points from the study as a whole: The study found median SARS-CoV-2-reactive clonotypes rising from around 20 to 38, not significantly. Relatively small numbers of convalescent patients were studied, with no early post-infection timepoints included.

CDR3 length: 17 amino acids. V was clipped by 2 bases and J by 0 bases, with 14 bases between them. CDR1 is LGHDT, CDR2 YNNKEL, per germline (reference sequence). As to treatment: approximately 11-day PBMC culture with coronavirus spike peptide pools or control peptides (ViraFEST assay). Once obtained from cultured CD4+ T cells, the DNA was sequenced using the Oncomine TCR Beta short-read assay. In this case, cultured CD4+ T cells provided the extracted genomic DNA. Each CDR3 protein gets one entry after TCRdb re-called the PCR reads with MiXCR. The sample lists about 15,000 distinct CDR3 sequences, approximately 48% seen once, with approximately 7.7% in the top ten. Points on this clonotype: Antigen specificity is unknown.

This chain links TRBV3-1 with TRBJ1-5; D uncertain. The sequencing input was CD4+ T cells from blood, cultured in vitro. This TCR was recovered from a human donor who had recovered from COVID-19. The CDR3 protein is CASSQSYAADSNQPQHF. DNA of the CDR3: TGTGCCAGCAGCCAATCATATGCAGCGGATAGCAATCAGCCCCAGCATTTT.